This T cell receptor (beta chain) originates from a study of prognosis after radiotherapy for stage I lung cancer (dated by TCRdb to the early 2020s). Concerning the study at large: Over 15 stage I NSCLC patients were enrolled in Nanjing, China, between early 2018 and 2019. Newly diagnosed primary stage I lung tumors occurred in approximately 15 patients, and oligometastatic NSCLC after surgical resection of the primary tumor occurred in five or six. Every patient was deemed medically inoperable, 12 to 13 because of comorbidities and 7 because they refused surgery. The cohort was made up of under 15 men and over 5 women, with a median age of nearly 75 years and an age range of roughly 50 to 95 years. On tumor histology, approximately 12 patients had adenocarcinoma and several had squamous cell carcinoma. Image-guided IMRT or VMAT was used to deliver SBRT in 3 to 5 fractions at a biologically effective dose of at least 100 Gy. Concurrent therapy was not administered to any patient alongside SBRT. Distant metastases were developed by four of the 19 patients after SBRT, at a median of about seven months, whereas no significant progression was observed in the other 15 patients. The study profiled peripheral blood TCR beta repertoires from stage I NSCLC patients before and after stereotactic body radiotherapy and related them to distant failure. The study sequenced some 38 blood samples from around 19 patients, one before and one after SBRT per patient.

Overall study results and their limits: Differences by metastasis status were reportedly seen in TRBV and TRBJ usage frequencies, involving two V genes at baseline and, after SBRT, 9 or 10 V genes and two J genes. All reported P values were unadjusted for multiple comparisons. Whether the expanded TCR clones were tumor-specific was not determined. A decrease in unique TCR clone counts was observed after SBRT (median about 9,400 before versus about 7,200 after; Wilcoxon paired P=0.011). The study was limited by the small cohort and short follow-up, and independent validation of the study findings is required. Post-SBRT Shannon entropy and its change from baseline were lower in patients who developed distant metastases; baseline Shannon entropy was not associated with metastases.

Spanning cysteine to phenylalanine, the CDR3 consists of 13 amino acids. Only the CDR3 DNA is retained, 39 bases long and in frame from the first base. V was cut back by 0 bases and J by 12 bases, leaving a gap of 15 bases between them. CDR1 and CDR2 were assigned from the germline V gene as LGHNA and YNFKEQ. A history of other malignancies or of prior chemotherapy or radiotherapy was absent in all patients, and node-negative disease was shown on CT and PET/CT in all patients. Around 6 milliliters of peripheral venous blood were drawn into EDTA tubes at each of two time points. Ficoll-Paque Plus density-gradient centrifugation was used to isolate PBMCs. Right after collection, samples were placed at -80 degrees C and kept there until analysis. Two rounds of multiplex PCR on genomic DNA were used to amplify the TCR beta CDR3 region. In the first PCR round, primers specific to each TRBV and TRBJ gene were used, and the primer sequences were filed in Chinese patent CN105087789A. Universal primers were used in the second round of PCR. The Roche High Pure PCR Template Preparation Kit was used to extract genomic DNA from the frozen PBMCs. An Illumina HiSeq 3000 was used to sequence the libraries paired-end with 151 bp reads. The paper's processing steps were these. CutAdapt was used to discard raw reads that did not contain the multiplex PCR primer sequences. Using PEAR, the high-quality paired reads were merged into contigs. By alignment to reference sequences, MiXCR assigned TRB V, D and J gene segments to each contig. CDR3 sequences were clustered by base quality and sequence similarity to remove sequencing errors. Diversity was measured as Shannon entropy normalized by the natural log of productive TCR sequence number. Clonality was computed as one minus the ratio of Shannon entropy to the natural log of the number of unique clonotypes. The Youden index of ROC curves was used to select progression-free survival cut-offs for repertoire metrics, and analyses were performed in R 3.5.3. TCRdb applied fastp at Q25 and MiXCR to the public reads, then kept only in-frame beta chains. Each entry is one CDR3 protein sequence, shown with its most common DNA and genes. These V and J calls originate from TCRdb's pipeline instead of the authors' own analysis. The sample table lists fewer than 40,000 distinct CDR3 sequences, around a third of them with a count of one. Together, the top ten hold around 27% of the sample.

This clonotype has at least ten counts. Its target antigen remains unknown. No much larger clonotype is one base removed from it; base qualities were not supplied. This sample comprised PBMCs, obtained before or after stereotactic body radiation therapy (not recorded which). This chain is built from TRBV4-2 and TRBJ2-7; TRBD1 is possibly the D segment (6 matching bases). This sequence was found in a donor over 45 with non-small cell lung cancer. The CDR3 in this case is CASSQDRGGPLYF. Read as DNA, the sequence is TGTGCCAGCAGCCAAGATCGTGGGGGCCCGTTGTACTTC.